Each of the 4 T cell receptor beta chains below was sequenced from the same sample in a study of identical twins. In TCRdb, the 5' RACE reads were re-called with MiXCR into one record per CDR3 protein. The table lists 450,000 or so distinct CDR3 sequences, about 18% of them singletons. Sequenced: naive T cells sorted from blood. The source of these receptors is a man in his forties or fifties in good health.

The sample holds a few counts of this clonotype. The CDR3 DNA reads as TGTGCCAGCAGTCGGGACAGGAGTGAAGCTTTCTTT. It translates to CASSRDRSEAFF. The chain carries TRBV6-1 and TRBJ1-1; TRBD1 agrees at 8 bases. CDR3 size: 12 residues. V lost 5 bases, J lost 7 bases, and 3 bases stayed unmatched. The germline V gene has CDR1 MNHNS and CDR2 SASEGT.

This clonotype was counted between two and nine times. The J gene is TRBJ2-7, the V gene TRBV28; 10 positions agree with TRBD2. Germline CDR1 reads MDHEN; CDR2 reads SYDVKM. This CDR3 comprises 16 residues. After removal of 5 bases from V and 2 bases from J, the junction contained 9 bases not matched to a gene. In DNA, the CDR3 is TGTGCCAGCAGTCCCCCTTTAGCGGGAGGAGCCTACGAGCAGTACTTC. Its protein product is CASSPPLAGGAYEQYF.

This chain joins TRBV20-1 and TRBJ1-2, with 8 bases aligning to TRBD1. Germline-derived CDR1 and CDR2 are DFQATT and SNEGSKA (reference sequence). Trimming at V came to 3 bases and at J to 4 bases, leaving 7 bases not matched to a gene. The CDR3 covers 14 residues. The CDR3 region has the DNA TGCAGTGCTAGCGGTGGACAGGGCGGCTATGGCTACACCTTC. As protein: CSASGGQGGYGYTF.

The V gene is TRBV4-3, the J gene TRBJ2-3; maybe TRBD2 (6 bases). Germline CDR1 is LGHNA and CDR2 is YSLEER. The CDR3 contains 12 residues. With 2 bases removed from V and 8 bases from J, the gap between germline ends came to 8 bases. The CDR3 DNA follows: TGCGCCAGCAGCCAACGGGGGAGTACGCAGTATTTT. Its protein product is CASSQRGSTQYF.